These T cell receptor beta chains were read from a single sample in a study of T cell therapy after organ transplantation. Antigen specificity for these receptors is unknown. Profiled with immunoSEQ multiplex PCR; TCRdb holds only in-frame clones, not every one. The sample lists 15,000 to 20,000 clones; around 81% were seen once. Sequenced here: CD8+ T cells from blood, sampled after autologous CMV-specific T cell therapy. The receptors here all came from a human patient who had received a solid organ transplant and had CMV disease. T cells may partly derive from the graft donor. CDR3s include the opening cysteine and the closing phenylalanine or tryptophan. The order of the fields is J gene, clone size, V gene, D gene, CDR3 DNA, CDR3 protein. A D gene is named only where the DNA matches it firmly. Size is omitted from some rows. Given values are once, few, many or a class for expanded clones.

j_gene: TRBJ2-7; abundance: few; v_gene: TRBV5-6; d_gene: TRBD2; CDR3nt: TGTGCCAGCAGCTTGGGTGTCCCAGCGGGGGTCTCCTACGAGCAGTACTTC; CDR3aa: CASSLGVPAGVSYEQYF
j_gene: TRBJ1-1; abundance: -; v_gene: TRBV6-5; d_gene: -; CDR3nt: TGTGCCAGCAGTCCGGGACGGACAACTGAAGCTTTCTTT; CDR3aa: CASSPGRTTEAFF
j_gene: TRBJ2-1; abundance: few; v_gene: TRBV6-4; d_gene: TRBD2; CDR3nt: TGTGCCAGCAGTGACGGGACTAGCGGGGGCAATGAGCAGTTCTTC; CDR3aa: CASSDGTSGGNEQFF
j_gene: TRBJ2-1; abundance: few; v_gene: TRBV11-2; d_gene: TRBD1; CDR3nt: TGTGCCAGCAGCAACCCGACCGGGACAGGGTATTCCGATGAGCAGTTCTTC; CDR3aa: CASSNPTGTGYSDEQFF
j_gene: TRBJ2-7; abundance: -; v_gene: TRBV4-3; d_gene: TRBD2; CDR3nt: TGCGCCAGCAGCCCGCGACGGGGCGGGGGGGATCTCGAGCAGTACTTC; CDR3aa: CASSPRRGGGDLEQYF
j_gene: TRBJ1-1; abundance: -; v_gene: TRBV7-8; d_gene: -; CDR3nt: TGTGCCAGCAGCTTTGTCGTAGGGCCTGAAGCTTTCTTT; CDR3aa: CASSFVVGPEAFF
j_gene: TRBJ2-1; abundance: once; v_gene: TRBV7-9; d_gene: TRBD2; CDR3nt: TGTGCCAGCAGCCCGGGCCCCGGGACTAGCGGGGGAAATGAGCAGTTCTTC; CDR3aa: CASSPGPGTSGGNEQFF
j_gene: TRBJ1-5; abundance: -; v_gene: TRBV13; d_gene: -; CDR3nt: TGTGCCAGCAGCTTAGGGGGGGCCTATCAGCCCCAGCATTTT; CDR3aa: CASSLGGAYQPQHF
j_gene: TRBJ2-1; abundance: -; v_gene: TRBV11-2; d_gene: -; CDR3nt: TGTGCCAGCAGCGTAGACCCCCCCATCAATGAGCAGTTCTTC; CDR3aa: CASSVDPPINEQFF
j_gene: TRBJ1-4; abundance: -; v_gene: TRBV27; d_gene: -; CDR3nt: TGTGCCAGCAGTTTTGGGTCATCTAATGAAAAACTGTTTTTT; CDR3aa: CASSFGSSNEKLFF
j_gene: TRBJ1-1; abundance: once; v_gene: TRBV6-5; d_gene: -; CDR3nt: TGTGCCAGCAGTATGAACACTGAAGCTTTCTTT; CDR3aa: CASSMNTEAFF
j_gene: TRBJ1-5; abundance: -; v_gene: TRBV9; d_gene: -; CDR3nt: TGTGCCAGCAGTATCCAGGGCTATCAGCCCCAGCATTTT; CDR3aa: CASSIQGYQPQHF
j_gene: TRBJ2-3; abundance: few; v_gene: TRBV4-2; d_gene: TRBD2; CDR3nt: TGTGCCAGCAGCCAGGAGGGACTAGCGGGAGGGTTCACAGATACGCAGTATTTT; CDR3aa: CASSQEGLAGGFTDTQYF
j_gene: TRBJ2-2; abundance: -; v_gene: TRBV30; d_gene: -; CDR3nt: TGTGCCTGGAGCCTGGGAGCCGGGGAGCTGTTTTTT; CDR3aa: CAWSLGAGELFF
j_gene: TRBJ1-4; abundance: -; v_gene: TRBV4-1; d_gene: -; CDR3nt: TGCGCCAGCAGCCAAGGAGTCGGGGGGTTAGGGGAAAAACTGTTTTTT; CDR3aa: CASSQGVGGLGEKLFF
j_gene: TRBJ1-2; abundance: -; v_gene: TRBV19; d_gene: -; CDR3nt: TGTGCCAGTAGTCCGCTCGTTTGGGGCGATGGCTACACCTTC; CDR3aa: CASSPLVWGDGYTF
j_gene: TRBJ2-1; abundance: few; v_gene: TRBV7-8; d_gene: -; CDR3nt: TGTGCCAGCAGCTCCCAACTAGTTGGGGCGATCAATGAGCAGTTCTTC; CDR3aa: CASSSQLVGAINEQFF
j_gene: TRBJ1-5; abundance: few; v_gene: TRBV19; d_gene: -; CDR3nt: TGTGCCAGTAGTGGGTTAGGACGCCTGGAAGGACAGCCCCAGCATTTT; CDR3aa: CASSGLGRLEGQPQHF
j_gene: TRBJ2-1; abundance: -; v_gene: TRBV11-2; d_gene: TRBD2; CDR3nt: TGTGCCAGCAGCTTAGATCGGATGGGTAGCGGGGGGCACCACAATGAGCAGTTCTTC; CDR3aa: CASSLDRMGSGGHHNEQFF
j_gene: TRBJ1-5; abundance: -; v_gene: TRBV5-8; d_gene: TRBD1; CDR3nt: TGTGCCAGCAGCTTTAGACAGGGGAGGTTGGATCAGCCCCAGCATTTT; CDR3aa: CASSFRQGRLDQPQHF
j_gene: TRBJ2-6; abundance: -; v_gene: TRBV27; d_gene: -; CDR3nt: TGTGCCAGCAGCTCTGGGGCCAACGTCCTGACTTTC; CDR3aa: CASSSGANVLTF
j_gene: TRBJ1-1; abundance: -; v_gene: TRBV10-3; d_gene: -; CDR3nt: TGTGCCATCGGGATGGGGAGGGGAGCTTTCTTT; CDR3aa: CAIGMGRGAFF
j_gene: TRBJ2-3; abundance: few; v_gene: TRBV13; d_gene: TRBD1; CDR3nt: TGTGCCAGCCGACAGGGGATCACAGATACGCAGTATTTT; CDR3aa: CASRQGITDTQYF
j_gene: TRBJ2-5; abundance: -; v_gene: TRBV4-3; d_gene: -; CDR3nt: TGCGCCAGCAGCCACACCCCGTCCAGGGCAGGCGAGACCCAGTACTTC; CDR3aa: CASSHTPSRAGETQYF
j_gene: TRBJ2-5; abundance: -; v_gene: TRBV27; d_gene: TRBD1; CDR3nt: TGTGCCAGCAGTCCCCTTGGACAGGAATTAGGGGAGACCCAGTACTTC; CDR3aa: CASSPLGQELGETQYF
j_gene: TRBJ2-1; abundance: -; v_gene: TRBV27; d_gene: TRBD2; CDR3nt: TGTGCCAGCAGCCCTAAGGGGGGTCGCGGGGGGGCTAGGAATGAGCAGTTCTTC; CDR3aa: CASSPKGGRGGARNEQFF
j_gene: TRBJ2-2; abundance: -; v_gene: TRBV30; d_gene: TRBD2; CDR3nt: TGTGCCTGCCCCATACGGGGGGGGCGGAGAGGGGCCGGGGAGCTGTTTTTT; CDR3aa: CACPIRGGRRGAGELFF
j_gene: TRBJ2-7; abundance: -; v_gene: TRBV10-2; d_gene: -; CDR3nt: TGCGCCAGCAGTCCGGACGACTACGAGCAGTACTTC; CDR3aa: CASSPDDYEQYF
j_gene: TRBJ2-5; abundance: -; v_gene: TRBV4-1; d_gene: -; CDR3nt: TGCGCCAGCAGCCAAGACAGCCTAGGGGGAGAGACCCAGTACTTC; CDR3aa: CASSQDSLGGETQYF
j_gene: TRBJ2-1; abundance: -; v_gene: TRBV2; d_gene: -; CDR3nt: TGTGCCAGCCAGGGAAGCGGCAGCTCCTACAATGAGCAGTTCTTC; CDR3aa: CASQGSGSSYNEQFF
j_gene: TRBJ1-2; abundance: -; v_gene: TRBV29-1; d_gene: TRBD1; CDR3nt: TGCAGCGCGAAGACAGGGCCTGGCTACACCTTC; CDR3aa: CSAKTGPGYTF
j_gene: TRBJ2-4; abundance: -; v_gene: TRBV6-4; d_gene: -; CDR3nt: TGTGCCAGCAGTGACGGGGCCAAAAACATTCAGTACTTC; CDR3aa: CASSDGAKNIQYF
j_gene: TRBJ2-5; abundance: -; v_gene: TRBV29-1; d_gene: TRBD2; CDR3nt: TGCAGCGTTGAAGCCCCTCTAGCGGGAGGGCGAGAGACCCAGTACTTC; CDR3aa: CSVEAPLAGGRETQYF
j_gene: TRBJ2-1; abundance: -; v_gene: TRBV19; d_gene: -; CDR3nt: TGTGCCAGTAGTATTATGTTGCAGGGTCGCGACGATGAGCAGTTCTTC; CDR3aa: CASSIMLQGRDDEQFF
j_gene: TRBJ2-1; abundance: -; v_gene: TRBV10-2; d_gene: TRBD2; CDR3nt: TGCGCCAGCAGTGATAGCGGGGGCTCCTACAATGAGCAGTTCTTC; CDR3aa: CASSDSGGSYNEQFF
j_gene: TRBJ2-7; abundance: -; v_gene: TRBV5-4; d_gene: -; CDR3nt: TGTGCCAGCCGTCCGGGAAGCTCCTACGAGCAGTACTTC; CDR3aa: CASRPGSSYEQYF
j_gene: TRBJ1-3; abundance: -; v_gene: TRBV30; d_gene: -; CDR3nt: TGTGCCTGGAGTGCTTACTCTGGAAACACCATATATTTT; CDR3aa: CAWSAYSGNTIYF
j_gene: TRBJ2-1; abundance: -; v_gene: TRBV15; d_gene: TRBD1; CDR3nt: TGTGCCACCAGCGTTGGACAGGGGCCGTACAATGAGCAGTTCTTC; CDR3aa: CATSVGQGPYNEQFF
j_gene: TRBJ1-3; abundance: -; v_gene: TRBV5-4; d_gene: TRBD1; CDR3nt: TGTGCCAGCAGCTTACAGGGGGGAAACACCATATATTTT; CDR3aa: CASSLQGGNTIYF